This T cell receptor beta chain came from a study of Ad26.COV2.S vaccination and SARS-CoV-2 variants. This clone was counted once. This CDR3 is built from 15 residues. The V end lost 6 bases, the J end lost 8 bases, and 19 bases lay between the germline ends. Germline values: CDR1 KGHSH, CDR2 LQKENI. Here immunoSEQ multiplex PCR was the method, and the copy in TCRdb shows in-frame clones only, minus some. The repertoire has 330,000 or so clones, almost 90% of them found once; the top ten carry roughly 6%. Stated treatment: roughly 18 received Ad26.COV2.S at low or high dose, single or two shots; roughly five received placebo; per-sample allocation not given. Sampling was performed 63 days after the first vaccine or placebo injection.

The material was peripheral blood, obtained in a trial of Ad26.COV2.S vaccine versus placebo. The sequence derives from a person aged 18-60 years who received the Ad26.COV2.S COVID-19 vaccine or a placebo. The chain is built from TRBV18 and TRBJ1-4; possibly TRBD1 for D (6 bases). The CDR3 protein is CASSPGGGRAEKLFF. CDR3 bases: TGTGCCAGCTCCCCCGGGGGGGGGCGAGCGGAAAAACTGTTTTTT.